A single sample gave rise to the 15 T cell receptor beta chains below, sequenced in a study of blood T cell repertoires in COVID-19. Clones were read by immunoSEQ multiplex PCR, and TCRdb kept only the in-frame ones, dropping some. The sample shows fewer than 110,000 clones, roughly 88% of them seen only once. The sample taken for sequencing was peripheral blood. The receptors originated from a man aged 50-60 years with active or convalescent COVID-19.

The chain carries TRBV28 and TRBJ1-5; a possible D gene is TRBD1 (6 bases). The CDR3 totals 17 residues. Per germline, CDR1 MDHEN and CDR2 SYDVKM. V was pared by 6 bases and J by 7 bases, with 25 bases between. CDR3 sequence (DNA): TGTGCCAGCAGACCCGCCTCTACAGGGCCTAGGCTGCAGCCCCAGCATTTT. This translates into CASRPASTGPRLQPQHF. Combining the CDR3 with reference TRBV28 and TRBJ1-5 gives the whole variable domain DVKVTQSSRYLVKRTGEKVFLECVQDMDHENMFWYRQDPGLGLRLIYFSYDVKMKEKGDIPEGYSVSREKKERFSLILESASTNQTSMYLCASRPASTGPRLQPQHFGDGTRLSIL.

The chain combines TRBV28 with TRBJ1-1; D unclear. There are 14 residues in the CDR3. Trimming took 6 bases from V and 5 from J, leaving 16 bases between them. CDR1 MDHEN and CDR2 SYDVKM come from the germline V gene. The CDR3 loop reads CASSPRSLRTEAFF. CDR3 DNA: TGTGCCAGCAGCCCTAGGTCCTTGAGGACTGAAGCTTTCTTT.

V and J are TRBV12-1 and TRBJ2-7; TRBD1 reflects the table's D call only, with no check against the DNA. TRBV12-1 counts as a pseudogene. The CDR3 consists of 14 residues. For the CDR3, the DNA is TGTGCCAGCAGCTCGGGACACACGAAATACGAGCAGTACTTC. Its protein is CASSSGHTKYEQYF.

CDR3 amino acids: CASSFGGQLNYGYTF. In nucleotides, the CDR3 is TGTGCCAGCAGTTTCGGAGGACAGCTAAACTATGGCTACACCTTC. V gene TRBV28 combines with J gene TRBJ1-2, with a possible D match to TRBD1 (6 bases). Trimming pared 3 bases from V and 2 bases from J, leaving 13 bases between. The CDR3 runs to 15 residues. Per the germline V gene, CDR1 is MDHEN and CDR2 is SYDVKM.

This clone was seen a single time. This chain connects TRBV15 to TRBJ2-3; D not resolved. Trimming cost V 0 bases and J 6 bases, with 10 bases left between them. CDR1 is LNHNV and CDR2 is YYDKDF in the germline V gene (reference sequence). This CDR3 has 14 amino acids. The CDR3 here is CATSRDTQSDTQYF. CDR3 sequence (DNA): TGTGCCACCAGCAGAGACACACAGTCGGATACGCAGTATTTT.

J is TRBJ2-7 and V is TRBV30; perhaps TRBD2 as D (5 bases). V was pared by 0 bases and J by 3 bases, with 9 bases between. This CDR3 comprises 13 residues. Germline loops: CDR1 GTSNPN, CDR2 SVGIG (reference sequence). The CDR3 sequence is CAWSVLRGYEQYF. Here the CDR3 DNA reads TGTGCCTGGAGTGTACTACGGGGCTACGAGCAGTACTTC.

V is TRBV3-1 (or the pseudogene TRBV3-2) and J is TRBJ2-1, with a tentative D call TRBD2 (6 bases). Germline lookup yields CDR1 LGHDT and CDR2 YNNKEL (reference sequence). V gave up 4 bases and J gave up 3 bases, with 16 bases separating them. The CDR3 is made up of 16 amino acids. CDR3 region: CASSRRYGTRYNEQFF. CDR3 coding DNA: TGTGCCAGCAGCCGCCGCTACGGGACTCGCTACAATGAGCAGTTCTTC.

V gene TRBV3-1 (or the pseudogene TRBV3-2) combines with J gene TRBJ1-2; the D gene is possibly TRBD1 (6 bases). The CDR3 has 16 residues. Germline V gene data show CDR1 as LGHDT and CDR2 as YNNKEL (reference sequence). Between the trimmed V and J ends, which lost 4 bases and 3 bases, there was a span of 18 bases. The CDR3 nucleotides are TGTGCCAGCAGCCCACCCTACAGGGATAAGGACTATGGCTACACCTTC. Amino acid sequence: CASSPPYRDKDYGYTF.

This clone was counted a single time. CDR3 nucleotides: TGTGCCAGCAGCAGGAATACAGGAATAAATCAGCCCCAGCATTTT. It codes for CASSRNTGINQPQHF. This rearrangement joins TRBV28 to TRBJ1-5, with D possibly TRBD1 on 5 matching bases. The CDR3 sequence is 15 residues long. V dropped 6 bases and J dropped 4 bases, with 16 bases sitting between them. Per germline, CDR1 MDHEN and CDR2 SYDVKM.

The genes are TRBV28 and TRBJ2-7; 7 bases agree with TRBD2. The CDR3 loop spans 14 amino acids. Germline V gene data show CDR1 as MDHEN and CDR2 as SYDVKM. Trimming removed 6 bases from V and 3 bases from J; junction bases left unmatched: 8. CDR3 amino acids: CASRPGLPDYEQYF. CDR3 nucleotides: TGTGCCAGCAGGCCGGGACTACCGGACTACGAGCAGTACTTC.

This chain connects TRBV3-1 (or the pseudogene TRBV3-2) to TRBJ1-4; D remains ambiguous. The CDR3 spans 12 residues. Germline V gene sequence: CDR1 LGHDT, CDR2 YNNKEL (reference sequence). The V and J ends lost 4 bases and 5 bases respectively, with 5 bases between them. In nucleotides, the CDR3 is TGTGCCAGCAGCCGGCCCAATGAAAAACTGTTTTTT. Translation: CASSRPNEKLFF.

The J gene is TRBJ2-1, the V gene TRBV12-3 or TRBV12-4; no clear D. The CDR3 extends over 13 amino acids. V lost 5 bases and J 6 bases, leaving 11 bases between the germline ends. The CDR3 coding sequence is TGTGCCAGCAGTCGTGACTTTGGCAATGAGCAGTTCTTC. Translation: CASSRDFGNEQFF.

The rearrangement uses TRBV5-4 and TRBJ2-3; 12 bases match TRBD2. The germline gives CDR1 SGHNT, CDR2 YYREEE (reference sequence). Losses at the gene ends were 1 base for V and 4 bases for J; bases not matched to a gene: 13. This CDR3 contains 19 residues. The CDR3 reads CASSLPRLAGDRYADTQYF. The CDR3 DNA reads as TGTGCCAGCAGCTTGCCGAGACTAGCGGGAGATCGCTACGCAGATACGCAGTATTTT.

The chain carries TRBV4-2 and TRBJ2-5; maybe TRBD2 (5 bases). Germline lookup yields CDR1 LGHNA and CDR2 YNFKEQ. This CDR3 spans 15 amino acids. V dropped 1 base and J dropped 4 bases, with 13 bases sitting between them. The CDR3 here is CASSQVEGTAETQYF. Written as DNA, the CDR3 is TGTGCCAGCAGCCAAGTAGAGGGAACGGCAGAGACCCAGTACTTC.

The genes are TRBV5-5 and TRBJ1-5, with D maybe TRBD1 (5 bases). Germline CDR1 SGHKS, CDR2 YYEKEE (reference sequence). V was pared by 0 bases and J by 3 bases, with 7 bases between. The CDR3 is 14 amino acids. The CDR3 loop is CASSLGGYNQPQHF. CDR3 nucleotides: TGTGCCAGCAGCTTGGGGGGCTACAATCAGCCCCAGCATTTT.